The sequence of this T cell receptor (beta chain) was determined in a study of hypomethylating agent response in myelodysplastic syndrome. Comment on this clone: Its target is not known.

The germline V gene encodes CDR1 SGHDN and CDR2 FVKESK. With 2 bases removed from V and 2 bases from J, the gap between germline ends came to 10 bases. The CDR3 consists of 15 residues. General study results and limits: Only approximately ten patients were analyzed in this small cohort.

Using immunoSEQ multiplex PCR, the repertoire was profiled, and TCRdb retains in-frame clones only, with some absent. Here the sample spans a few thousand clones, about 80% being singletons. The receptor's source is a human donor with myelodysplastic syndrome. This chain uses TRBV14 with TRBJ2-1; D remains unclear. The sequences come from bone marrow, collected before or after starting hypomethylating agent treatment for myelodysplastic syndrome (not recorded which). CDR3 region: CASSQRLNAYNEQFF. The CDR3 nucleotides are TGTGCCAGCAGCCAACGACTTAACGCCTACAATGAGCAGTTCTTC.